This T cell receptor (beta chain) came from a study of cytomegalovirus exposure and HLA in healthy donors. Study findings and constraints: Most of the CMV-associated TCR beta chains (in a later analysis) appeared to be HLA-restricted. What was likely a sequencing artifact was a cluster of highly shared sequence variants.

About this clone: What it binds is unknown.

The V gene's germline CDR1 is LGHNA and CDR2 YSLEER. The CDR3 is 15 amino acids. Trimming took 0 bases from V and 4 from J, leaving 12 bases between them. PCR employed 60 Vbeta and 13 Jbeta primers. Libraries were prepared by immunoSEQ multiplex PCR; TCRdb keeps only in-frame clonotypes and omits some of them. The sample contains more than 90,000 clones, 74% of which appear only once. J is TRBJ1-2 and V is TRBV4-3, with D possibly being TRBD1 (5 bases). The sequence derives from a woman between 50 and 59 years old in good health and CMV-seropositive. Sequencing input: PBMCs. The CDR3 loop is CASSQEARVAYGYTF. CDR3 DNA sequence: TGCGCCAGCAGCCAAGAGGCCAGGGTGGCCTATGGCTACACCTTC.